This T cell receptor (beta chain) was identified during a study of CXCR3-negative and CXCR3-positive naive CD8 T cells. 5' RACE that incorporated UMI labels was used to prepare the TRB cDNA libraries. TCRdb re-called the 5' RACE reads and gives one entry per CDR3 protein, without DNA. Its table records tens of thousands of distinct CDR3 sequences. The CDR3 sequence is 15 residues long. The germline gives CDR1 SEHNR, CDR2 FQNEAQ (reference sequence). A remark on this clonotype: No antigen is known for it.

Per CD8+ T cell subset, triplicate sorts of some 300,000 cells each were done. Naivety in CD8+ T cells corresponded to a CD45RO-CCR7+CD27+CD95- phenotype. Findings and limits, study-wide: TRB CDR3s were more hydrophobic in CXCR3-positive than in CXCR3-negative naive cells. Naive subsets displayed similar surface CD5, and TCR strength was inferred from TRB CDR3 properties.

Sequenced input: naive CXCR3- CD8+ T cells from blood. Subset reported: CD45RO-CCR7+CD27+CD95- naive CD8+ T cells lacking CXCR3 (TNR3-). V gene TRBV7-9 combines with J gene TRBJ1-2; TCRdb proposes TRBD1, but this gene call is untestable without DNA. The receptor was derived from a human donor in good health. Some clones in this sample may be carry-over from other donors' samples. The chain's CDR3 is CASSLTEQDNYGYIF.